What follows describes a single TCR beta chain. Germline V gene lookup returns CDR1 SGHDT and CDR2 YYEEEE. The CDR3 covers 16 residues. The V and J ends lost 0 bases and 1 base respectively, with 13 bases between them. These data originate in a study of blood T cell repertoires in COVID-19. Authors' data handling: Reference gene primer amplification gave nucleated cell count estimates. Clones were sequenced by immunoSEQ multiplex PCR, and TCRdb holds only the in-frame ones, with some missing. That table furnishes V, J and clone size, whereas the DNA furnished D and trimming. The sample comprises 100,000 to 120,000 clones, about four fifths of which are singletons, and 15% to 20% rests with the top ten.

This chain links TRBV5-6 with TRBJ1-2, with D tentatively TRBD1 (5 bases). Sequenced material: peripheral blood. The clonotype was recovered from a woman aged 55-69 years with acute or convalescent COVID-19. CDR3 amino acids: CASSLVGRGLNYGYTF. CDR3 nucleotide sequence: TGTGCCAGCAGCTTGGTTGGGAGGGGACTTAACTATGGCTACACCTTC.